The 8 T cell receptor beta chains given below trace back to one sample, sequenced in a study of blood T cell repertoires in COVID-19. Data came from immunoSEQ multiplex PCR; TCRdb stores just in-frame clones and leaves some out. The profile covers under 200,000 clones, with about 88% appearing a single time and 0.99% taken by the ten largest. Sequenced sample: peripheral blood. The receptors come from a man between 18 and 35 years old with acute or convalescent COVID-19.

The chain joins TRBV27 to TRBJ1-2, with TRBD1 as a possible D gene (5 bases). CDR3 length: 15 amino acids. The V end was cut by 0 bases, the J end by 4 bases, with 12 bases between. The germline gives CDR1 MNHEY, CDR2 SMNVEV (reference sequence). The DNA for the CDR3 is TGTGCCAGCAGTTTATCGGGAGGACATATCTATGGCTACACCTTC. This gives the protein CASSLSGGHIYGYTF.

This sequence joins TRBV3-1 (or the pseudogene TRBV3-2) and TRBJ1-2; perhaps TRBD1 as D (5 bases). V was cut by 4 bases and J by 2 bases, with 8 bases left in between. CDR3 length: 13 amino acids. CDR1 and CDR2 from the germline V gene are LGHDT and YNNKEL (reference sequence). The CDR3 spells CASSPTANYGYTF. CDR3 in DNA: TGTGCCAGCAGCCCGACAGCGAACTATGGCTACACCTTC.

The chain has TRBV9 and TRBJ1-5; tentative D call: TRBD1 (6 bases). Trimming cost V 2 bases and J 1 base, with 10 bases left between them. The CDR3 is 15 residues long. From germline, CDR1 is SGDLS and CDR2 YYNGEE. This CDR3 is CASSVQGNSNQPQHF. CDR3 DNA sequence: TGTGCCAGCAGCGTTCAGGGGAACAGCAATCAGCCCCAGCATTTT.

CDR3 amino acids: CASSPGTGGEQYV. The CDR3 DNA reads TGTGCCAGTTCGCCCGGGACAGGGGGAGAGCAGTACGTC. This chain connects TRBV19 to TRBJ2-7; 11 nucleotides line up with TRBD1. V shed 8 bases and J 7 bases; nucleotides not matched to a gene: 7. Germline lookup yields CDR1 LNHDA and CDR2 SQIVND (reference sequence). The CDR3 covers 13 residues.

This chain uses TRBV19 with TRBJ1-1; no clear D. Trimming stripped 3 bases from V and 3 bases from J, with 8 bases between. This CDR3 contains 13 residues. Germline V gene data show CDR1 as LNHDA and CDR2 as SQIVND (reference sequence). CDR3 DNA: TGTGCCAGTAGTATGTATACTCACACTGAAGCTTTCTTT. Amino acid sequence: CASSMYTHTEAFF.

V and J are TRBV5-1 and TRBJ2-5; the D is unclear. V was clipped by 0 bases and J by 1 base, with 7 bases between them. This CDR3 contains 14 residues. Germline values: CDR1 SGHRS, CDR2 YFSETQ. In DNA form, the CDR3 reads TGCGCCAGCAGCTTGGTTGGGCTCCAAGAGACCCAGTACTTC. Translating it yields CASSLVGLQETQYF. Combining the CDR3 with reference TRBV5-1 and TRBJ2-5 gives the whole variable domain KAGVTQTPRYLIKTRGQQVTLSCSPISGHRSVSWYQQTPGQGLQFLFEYFSETQRNKGNFPGRFSGRQFSNSRSEMNVSTLELGDSALYLCASSLVGLQETQYFGPGTRLLVL.

This chain links TRBV7-8 with TRBJ2-5; 7 bases are shared with TRBD1. This CDR3 is built from 13 residues. Germline CDR1 reads SGHVS; CDR2 reads FQNEAQ. V shed 5 bases, J shed 5 bases, and the junction held 5 bases outside the gene matches. The CDR3 is CASSRGLGETQYF. CDR3 coding DNA: TGTGCCAGCAGCAGGGGGCTGGGTGAGACCCAGTACTTC.

This clone was detected once. This rearrangement joins TRBV10-2 to TRBJ1-2, with D unclear. The CDR3 is 12 residues long. Trimming removed 4 bases at V and 6 bases at J, with 9 bases between. CDR1 and CDR2 from the germline V gene are WSHSY and SAAADI. The CDR3: CASSVRENGYTF. CDR3 nucleotides: TGCGCCAGCAGTGTCCGGGAGAATGGCTACACCTTC.